The 30 T cell receptor beta chains below come from one sample, sequenced in a study of technical replicates of blood from several donors (dated by TCRdb to 2017 to 2019). To prepare the library, the immunoSEQ multiplex PCR assay was applied. This is the immuneACCESS table as TCRdb keeps it, with only in-frame sequences that have V and J called. A part of the clones is gone; compared with another copy, unresolved V genes explain less than half, and the rest is unexplained. The sample table shows tens of thousands of clones, and more than 75% are seen once. The top ten clones comprise 4.6% of the sample. Sequencing was done on a sample of PBMCs. The source is a human donor in good health. Some clones in this sample may be carry-over from other donors' samples.

This chain uses TRBV5-4 with TRBJ1-2, with a tentative D call TRBD1 (6 bases). Trimming took off 4 bases at V and 2 bases at J, with 9 bases between the two ends. This CDR3 has 13 amino acids. Per the germline V gene, CDR1 is SGHNT and CDR2 is YYREEE (reference sequence). The CDR3 nucleotides are TGTGCCAGCAGCACTGACAGGAACTATGGCTACACCTTC. Translated: CASSTDRNYGYTF.

This chain links TRBV27 with TRBJ2-1, with a possible D match to TRBD2 (5 bases). The CDR3 totals 16 residues. Trimming removed 0 bases from V and 5 bases from J, with 14 bases in between. CDR1 is MNHEY and CDR2 is SMNVEV in the germline V gene (reference sequence). The CDR3 sequence is CASSLSFEGAHNEQFF. DNA of the CDR3: TGTGCCAGCAGTTTATCGTTCGAGGGTGCCCACAATGAGCAGTTCTTC.

The chain recombines TRBV27 with TRBJ1-5; weak D call: TRBD1 (5 bases). The ends were cut back, 5 bases at V and 7 bases at J, with 15 bases in the middle. The CDR3 runs to 14 residues. Germline V gives CDR1 MNHEY, CDR2 SMNVEV (reference sequence). The DNA for the CDR3 is TGTGCCAGCAGTACCAATCGGGGGAACCAGCCCCAGCATTTT. Amino acids: CASSTNRGNQPQHF.

J is TRBJ1-2 and V is TRBV7-2; D is perhaps TRBD1 (5 bases). CDR3 size: 11 residues. The ends were cut back, 5 bases at V and 10 bases at J, with 11 bases in the middle. CDR1 SGHTA and CDR2 FQGNSA come from the germline V gene. CDR3 DNA sequence: TGTGCCAGCAGCCGCGGGGCAGACTACACCTTC. Its translation: CASSRGADYTF.

The chain links TRBV19 to TRBJ2-7, with 8 bases identical to TRBD1. V shed 2 bases and J 4 bases; nucleotides not matched to a gene: 7. The CDR3 totals 15 residues. Germline V gives CDR1 LNHDA, CDR2 SQIVND (reference sequence). The CDR3 DNA reads as TGTGCCAGTAGTATATGGGGGACAGGAGCTTACGAGCAGTACTTC. Amino acid sequence: CASSIWGTGAYEQYF.

This clone has a handful of counts. This sequence joins TRBV5-4 and TRBJ2-1; 8 nucleotides agree with TRBD2. The trim removed 3 bases at V and 3 bases at J, leaving 17 bases unmatched. The CDR3 totals 19 residues. Germline V lookup: CDR1 SGHNT, CDR2 YYREEE (reference sequence). Here the CDR3 reads CASSSRRLAGHGSYNEQFF. Here the CDR3 DNA reads TGTGCCAGCAGCTCAAGAAGGCTAGCGGGCCACGGCAGCTACAATGAGCAGTTCTTC.

The chain joins TRBV9 to TRBJ2-1; 9 nucleotides align to TRBD2. Trimming at V came to 4 bases and at J to 9 bases, leaving 11 bases not matched to a gene. The CDR3 loop spans 15 amino acids. The germline gives CDR1 SGDLS, CDR2 YYNGEE. CDR3 in amino acids: CASSPTGTSRGEQFF. Here the CDR3 DNA reads TGTGCCAGCAGCCCAACCGGGACTAGCCGCGGTGAGCAGTTCTTC.

The chain couples TRBV7-3 to TRBJ2-1, with no clear D. The CDR3 is made up of 13 amino acids. Looked up from germline, CDR1 is SGHTA and CDR2 is FQGTGA. The V end lost 4 bases, the J end lost 9 bases, and 13 bases lay between the germline ends. The CDR3: CASSWSLVGEQFF. Written as DNA, the CDR3 is TGTGCCAGCAGCTGGTCTCTGGTCGGTGAGCAGTTCTTC.

V is TRBV5-1 and J is TRBJ1-2, with a possible D match to TRBD1 (6 bases). The germline V gene has CDR1 SGHRS and CDR2 YFSETQ. The CDR3 spans 14 residues. V lost 4 bases and J 7 bases, leaving 17 bases between the germline ends. CDR3 sequence (DNA): TGCGCCAGCAGCCTAACAGGGTTTAAGGTTGGCTACACCTTC. Translating it yields CASSLTGFKVGYTF. The whole variable domain, remainder taken from reference TRBV5-1 and TRBJ1-2, is KAGVTQTPRYLIKTRGQQVTLSCSPISGHRSVSWYQQTPGQGLQFLFEYFSETQRNKGNFPGRFSGRQFSNSRSEMNVSTLELGDSALYLCASSLTGFKVGYTFGSGTRLTVV.

This chain joins TRBV18 and TRBJ1-5; possibly TRBD1 for D (5 bases). Trimming left V 1 base short and J 9 bases short, with 13 bases between. CDR1 and CDR2 from the germline V gene are KGHSH and LQKENI. The CDR3 runs to 14 residues. The CDR3 protein is CASSPLQVEAPQHF. For the CDR3, the DNA is TGTGCCAGCTCACCACTACAGGTAGAGGCGCCCCAGCATTTT.

The CDR3 DNA follows: TGCACCAGCAGCCAAGATTCAGTGTATTGGTCAGCCAAAAACATTCAGTACTTC. Protein: CTSSQDSVYWSAKNIQYF. The rearrangement links TRBV1 to TRBJ2-4; the table's D call, TRBD1, was not checked against the DNA. TRBV1 is designated a pseudogene. The CDR3 consists of 18 residues.

The rearrangement links TRBV5-1 to TRBJ2-3, with D perhaps matching TRBD2 (5 bases). Germline V gives CDR1 SGHRS, CDR2 YFSETQ. The V gene lost 4 bases and the J gene lost 5 bases, with 14 bases spanning the gap. There are 14 residues in the CDR3. Here the CDR3 DNA reads TGCGCCAGCAGCACCGGGGTCGATGGAGATACGCAGTATTTT. Translating gives CASSTGVDGDTQYF.

The V and J genes are TRBV9 and TRBJ2-1, with D perhaps TRBD2 (6 bases). The germline CDR1 and CDR2 sequences are SGDLS and YYNGEE. The CDR3 loop spans 15 amino acids. The ends were cut back, 2 bases at V and 2 bases at J, with 11 bases in the middle. The CDR3 DNA reads TGTGCCAGCAGCGTGACGGGAGAAGCCTACAATGAGCAGTTCTTC. As protein: CASSVTGEAYNEQFF.

This chain joins TRBV13 and TRBJ2-3; perhaps TRBD1 as D (6 bases). V lost 6 bases and J 0 bases, leaving 19 bases between the germline ends. Germline values: CDR1 PRHDT, CDR2 FYEKMQ (reference sequence). The CDR3 extends over 17 amino acids. CDR3 nucleotides: TGTGCCAGCAGTGGGGGCTCTTACAGATCTAGCACAGATACGCAGTATTTT. Translation: CASSGGSYRSSTDTQYF.

The chain uses TRBV9 and TRBJ1-2; D call uncertain. Germline V gene data show CDR1 as SGDLS and CDR2 as YYNGEE. V lost 1 base and J 2 bases, leaving 6 bases between the germline ends. This CDR3 comprises 13 residues. Here the CDR3 reads CASSVSENYGYTF. For the CDR3, the DNA is TGTGCCAGCAGCGTATCGGAGAACTATGGCTACACCTTC.

Here the CDR3 reads CASSPPPGQGYGYTF. CDR3 coding DNA: TGTGCCAGCAGCCCACCTCCGGGACAGGGATATGGCTACACCTTC. The V call is TRBV4-2, the J call TRBJ1-2, with TRBD1 matching 9 bases. V shed 4 bases, J shed 5 bases, and the junction held 8 bases outside the gene matches. Germline V gene sequence: CDR1 LGHNA, CDR2 YNFKEQ. The CDR3 extends over 15 amino acids.

The chain links TRBV7-2 to TRBJ2-1; 8 nucleotides align to TRBD1. Germline CDR1 reads SGHTA; CDR2 reads FQGNSA. This CDR3 spans 16 amino acids. The trim removed 3 bases at V and 1 base at J, leaving 5 bases unmatched. The CDR3 loop reads CASSFRDRKSYNEQFF. The CDR3 region has the DNA TGTGCCAGCAGCTTCCGGGACAGGAAGTCCTACAATGAGCAGTTCTTC.

The CDR3 loop reads CASSLGTGGGEQYF. CDR3 nucleotide sequence: TGCGCCAGCAGCTTGGGGACAGGAGGGGGCGAGCAGTACTTC. This chain joins TRBV5-1 and TRBJ2-7; a possible D gene is TRBD1 (7 bases). Germline V gives CDR1 SGHRS, CDR2 YFSETQ. V was trimmed by 0 bases and J by 6 bases, leaving 13 bases between them. CDR3 size: 14 residues.

In DNA, the CDR3 is TGTGCCAGCAGCTTAAATAGCCGACCCGTTGGGGGGGGAACCGGGGAGCTGTTTTTT. It translates to CASSLNSRPVGGGTGELFF. The chain carries TRBV7-2 and TRBJ2-2; 7 bases align to TRBD2. This CDR3 has 19 amino acids. Germline CDR1 is SGHTA and CDR2 is FQGNSA. The V and J ends lost 2 bases and 5 bases, in that order; junction bases with no gene match: 17.

This sequence joins TRBV12-5 and TRBJ2-7; unclear D gene. The CDR3 is 15 amino acids. Trimming removed 2 bases from V and 5 bases from J, with 16 bases in between. Per germline, CDR1 LGHNT and CDR2 FRNRAP. This CDR3 is CASGLIPSILNEQYF. The CDR3 DNA reads as TGTGCTAGTGGTTTGATACCTTCTATCCTAAACGAGCAGTACTTC.

The V and J genes are TRBV2 and TRBJ2-7, with D perhaps TRBD1 (5 bases). Germline CDR1 SNHLY, CDR2 FYNNEI. The CDR3 extends over 12 amino acids. V lost 6 bases and J 6 bases, leaving 12 bases between the germline ends. CDR3 protein: CASRVPTGEQYF. CDR3 nucleotides: TGTGCCAGCAGAGTACCAACAGGCGAGCAGTACTTC.

This chain links TRBV6-1 with TRBJ1-2; 9 bases are a match to TRBD1. The germline gives CDR1 MNHNS, CDR2 SASEGT. The CDR3 sequence is 14 residues long. Trimming at V came to 4 bases and at J to 8 bases, leaving 8 bases not matched to a gene. The CDR3 sequence: CASSAGTGSRGYTF. CDR3 DNA sequence: TGTGCCAGCAGTGCCGGGACAGGGTCAAGGGGCTACACCTTC.

This chain joins TRBV12-5 and TRBJ1-1; unclear D gene. The CDR3 runs to 15 residues. Germline V lookup: CDR1 LGHNT, CDR2 FRNRAP. Between the trimmed V and J ends, which lost 0 bases and 4 bases, there was a span of 12 bases. The CDR3 region has the DNA TGTGCTAGTGGTTTGGTATCTTCTGGAGGCACTGAAGCTTTCTTT. It is translated as CASGLVSSGGTEAFF.

The chain links TRBV11-1 to TRBJ1-2; 12 bases map to TRBD1. The CDR3 is 15 amino acids. J lost 5 bases, V lost 5 bases, and 6 bases had no gene match. The germline CDR1 and CDR2 sequences are SGHAT and FQDESV (reference sequence). This chain's CDR3 is CASSRDRGRLYGYTF. Written as DNA, the CDR3 is TGTGCCAGCAGCCGGGACAGGGGGCGTCTGTATGGCTACACCTTC.

The V and J genes are TRBV2 and TRBJ1-1, with D possibly being TRBD1 (6 bases). V lost 5 bases and J 7 bases, leaving 11 bases between the germline ends. Germline CDR1 and CDR2: SNHLY and FYNNEI. The CDR3 totals 12 residues. The CDR3 nucleotides read TGTGCCAGCAGTTGGGACATGGGTGAAGCTTTCTTT. This translates into CASSWDMGEAFF.

The chain is built from TRBV11-2 and TRBJ2-3, with 8 bases matching TRBD2. This CDR3 has 17 residues. V shed 4 bases and J 2 bases; nucleotides not matched to a gene: 11. Per germline, CDR1 SGHAT and CDR2 FQNNGV. This CDR3 reads CASSSNGVGRVTDTQYF. The DNA for the CDR3 is TGTGCCAGCAGCTCTAACGGCGTCGGGAGGGTCACAGATACGCAGTATTTT. The full variable domain, completed using reference TRBV11-2 and TRBJ2-3, is EAGVAQSPRYKIIEKRQSVAFWCNPISGHATLYWYQQILGQGPKLLIQFQNNGVVDDSQLPKDRFSAERLKGVDSTLKIQPAKLEDSAVYLCASSSNGVGRVTDTQYFGPGTRLTVL.

The chain is built from TRBV7-8 and TRBJ2-5, with D possibly TRBD2 on 6 matching bases. The CDR3 is made up of 15 amino acids. Trimming shortened V by 5 bases and J by 3 bases, and 16 bases separated the two germline ends. The germline CDR1 and CDR2 sequences are SGHVS and FQNEAQ. The CDR3 DNA is TGTGCCAGCAGCCCTATAGCGGACCTTAAAGAGACCCAGTACTTC. This gives the protein CASSPIADLKETQYF.

The V gene is TRBV19, the J gene TRBJ1-5; the match to TRBD1 covers 10 bases. CDR3 length: 15 amino acids. CDR1 LNHDA and CDR2 SQIVND come from the germline V gene (reference sequence). V was pared by 5 bases and J by 6 bases, with 7 bases of the junction left unmatched. In DNA, the CDR3 is TGTGCCAGTAGTGAGACAGGGGGCCGGGGTCAGCCCCAGCATTTT. Its protein is CASSETGGRGQPQHF.

This clone was observed a single time. J is TRBJ1-6 and V is TRBV6-5; TRBD1 matches 7 bases. The trim removed 6 bases at V and 9 bases at J, leaving 8 bases unmatched. The germline V gene encodes CDR1 MNHEY and CDR2 SVGAGI. This CDR3 comprises 14 residues. CDR3 amino acids: CASRSGQRGSPLHF. For the CDR3, the DNA is TGTGCCAGCAGGTCGGGACAGCGTGGTTCACCCCTCCACTTT.

The chain combines TRBV6-1 with TRBJ1-1; D gene unclear. The germline V gene encodes CDR1 MNHNS and CDR2 SASEGT. This CDR3 is 12 amino acids long. V dropped 3 bases and J dropped 6 bases, with 8 bases sitting between them. The CDR3 here is CASSERVAEAFF. CDR3 DNA sequence: TGTGCCAGCAGTGAGCGGGTAGCTGAAGCTTTCTTT.